This is a list of T cell receptor beta chains from one sample in a study of blood T cell repertoires in COVID-19. Libraries were prepared by immunoSEQ multiplex PCR; TCRdb keeps only in-frame clonotypes and omits some of them. This sample has about 220,000 clones, with more than 70% found just once. Sequencing input: peripheral blood. Receptors originate from a woman at least 80 years old with acute or convalescent COVID-19. Each CDR3 is given with its conserved first and last residue. A D gene is named only where the DNA matches it firmly. Part of the rows lack a size; the others show once, few, many or a class for expanded clones.

J gene,D gene,V gene,clone size,CDR3 length,CDR3 protein,CDR3 DNA
TRBJ2-2,.,TRBV5-1,.,15,CASSLASGYTGELFF,TGCGCCAGCAGCTTGGCTTCAGGTTACACCGGGGAGCTGTTTTTT
TRBJ1-1,.,TRBV2,.,15,CASSEIFGEPTEAFF,TGTGCCAGCAGTGAAATATTTGGGGAGCCCACTGAAGCTTTCTTT
TRBJ1-3,.,TRBV6-5,many,15,CASSPQGLSGNTIYF,TGTGCCAGCAGTCCTCAGGGACTCTCTGGAAACACCATATATTTT
TRBJ1-2,.,TRBV5-6,.,13,CASSPPAGGGYTF,TGTGCCAGCAGCCCGCCTGCGGGGGGTGGCTACACCTTC
TRBJ1-6,TRBD1,TRBV11-1,.,14,CASSFGQGSSPLHF,TGTGCCAGCAGCTTCGGACAGGGAAGTTCACCCCTCCACTTT
TRBJ2-5,.,TRBV9,.,15,CASSVGNSGGETQYF,TGTGCCAGCAGCGTCGGCAACTCAGGGGGGGAGACCCAGTACTTC
TRBJ2-1,TRBD1,TRBV5-1,.,14,CASRSGQVYNEQFF,TGCGCCAGCAGGTCAGGACAGGTTTACAATGAGCAGTTCTTC
TRBJ2-3,TRBD2,TRBV5-1,.,15,CASSLGTSGTDTQYF,TGCGCCAGCAGCTTGGGCACTAGCGGCACAGATACGCAGTATTTT
TRBJ2-3,TRBD1,TRBV24-1,.,17,CATSDRKRQGSTDTQYF,TGTGCCACCAGTGATAGGAAAAGACAGGGAAGCACAGATACGCAGTATTTT
TRBJ2-2,TRBD2,TRBV12-5,.,14,CASGRGGGAGELFF,TGTGCTAGTGGCCGGGGGGGTGGCGCCGGGGAGCTGTTTTTT
TRBJ1-1,.,TRBV28,.,16,CASSLGMAGVQTEAFF,TGTGCCAGCAGTTTAGGGATGGCGGGGGTCCAGACTGAAGCTTTCTTT
TRBJ1-2,.,TRBV5-4,.,13,CASSLTGVEGYTF,TGTGCCAGCAGCTTAACGGGGGTGGAGGGTTACACCTTC
TRBJ1-6,.,TRBV6-5,few,13,CASSPPGSSPLHF,TGTGCCAGCAGTCCCCCCGGGAGCTCACCCCTCCACTTT
TRBJ2-5,.,TRBV6-5,.,15,CASRNVQVRRETQYF,TGTGCCAGCAGGAACGTGCAGGTTCGACGAGAGACCCAGTACTTC
TRBJ2-5,TRBD2,TRBV6-4,.,17,CASRPPTSGEDQETQYF,TGTGCCAGCAGGCCCCCGACTAGCGGGGAAGACCAAGAGACCCAGTACTTC
TRBJ1-1,.,TRBV19,.,13,CASSEQANTEAFF,TGTGCCAGTAGTGAACAGGCGAACACTGAAGCTTTCTTT
TRBJ2-2,TRBD1,TRBV6-1,.,16,CASSVIGGEVTGELFF,TGTGCCAGCAGTGTAATAGGGGGCGAAGTTACCGGGGAGCTGTTTTTT
TRBJ1-4,.,TRBV11-3,few,14,CASSFEAANEKLFF,TGTGCCAGCAGCTTCGAGGCGGCTAATGAAAAACTGTTTTTT
TRBJ2-7,.,TRBV7-8,.,14,CASSLGGTSYEQYF,TGTGCCAGCAGCTTAGGAGGGACTTCCTACGAGCAGTACTTC
TRBJ2-1,TRBD1,TRBV5-8,.,17,CASSKTGALHGVPEQFF,TGTGCCAGCAGCAAGACAGGGGCCCTACACGGGGTGCCTGAGCAGTTCTTC
TRBJ1-2,.,TRBV4-3,.,15,CASSHLQGDLYGYTF,TGCGCCAGCAGCCACCTTCAGGGCGACTTATATGGCTACACCTTC
TRBJ2-1,TRBD2,TRBV18,.,16,CASSPTSGLSYNEQFF,TGTGCCAGCTCACCTACTAGCGGCCTCTCCTACAATGAGCAGTTCTTC
TRBJ2-2,TRBD2,TRBV7-3,.,17,CASSPTPRTSGTGELFF,TGTGCCAGCAGCCCTACCCCCCGGACTAGCGGCACCGGGGAGCTGTTTTTT
TRBJ1-1,TRBD1,TRBV5-1,.,14,CASSPDRGNTEAFF,TGCGCCAGCAGCCCAGACAGGGGAAACACTGAAGCTTTCTTT
TRBJ1-6,.,TRBV19,.,17,CASSPRNSATYNSPLHF,TGTGCCAGTAGTCCCCGCAACTCCGCGACCTATAATTCACCCCTCCACTTT
TRBJ2-7,TRBD2,TRBV7-9,.,16,CASSLQTSGGVYEQYF,TGTGCCAGCAGCTTGCAGACTAGCGGGGGGGTATACGAGCAGTACTTC
TRBJ2-7,.,TRBV4-2,.,16,CASSQDRLAGQKEQYF,TGTGCCAGCAGCCAAGATCGGCTTGCGGGACAGAAGGAGCAGTACTTC
TRBJ1-4,.,TRBV5-4,.,15,CASSRGDPGKEKLFF,TGTGCCAGCAGCCGGGGGGACCCGGGGAAGGAAAAACTGTTTTTT
TRBJ2-5,.,TRBV6-5,.,14,CASSYNRRQETQYF,TGTGCCAGCAGTTACAACAGGAGACAAGAGACCCAGTACTTC
TRBJ2-7,.,TRBV5-1,once,14,CASSLGTAVYEQYF,TGCGCCAGCAGCTTGGGAACGGCGGTCTACGAGCAGTACTTC
TRBJ2-6,TRBD1,TRBV3-1/TRBV3-2,.,16,CASRRTGGSGANVLTF,TGTGCCAGCAGGCGGACAGGGGGTAGCGGGGCCAACGTCCTGACTTTC
TRBJ2-3,.,TRBV6-1,.,17,CASSENGQGASPDTQYF,TGTGCCAGCAGTGAAAATGGGCAGGGTGCGTCACCAGATACGCAGTATTTT
TRBJ1-2,.,TRBV4-1,.,16,CASSQVVTASRDGYTF,TGCGCCAGCAGCCAAGTTGTAACCGCATCCAGGGATGGCTACACCTTC
TRBJ2-1,TRBD2,TRBV11-2,.,19,CASSFRLAGVLSSYNEQFF,TGTGCCAGCAGCTTCCGACTAGCGGGGGTCCTAAGCTCCTACAATGAGCAGTTCTTC
TRBJ1-6,.,TRBV5-6,.,16,CASSLFTSSYNSPLHF,TGTGCCAGCAGCTTGTTTACAAGCTCCTATAATTCACCCCTCCACTTT
TRBJ1-2,TRBD1,TRBV7-9,.,18,CASSLPLTGGGVNYGYTF,TGTGCCAGCAGCTTACCTTTGACAGGGGGCGGCGTGAACTATGGCTACACCTTC
TRBJ2-1,.,TRBV5-1,.,15,CASSWLGASYNEQFF,TGCGCCAGCAGCTGGCTGGGGGCCTCCTACAATGAGCAGTTCTTC
TRBJ2-7,.,TRBV19,.,12,CASSTGGHEQYF,TGTGCCAGTAGTACAGGGGGGCACGAGCAGTACTTC
TRBJ1-4,.,TRBV15,.,16,CATSRDPFQGSEKLFF,TGTGCCACCAGCAGAGATCCCTTTCAGGGGAGTGAAAAACTGTTTTTT
TRBJ2-1,.,TRBV3-1/TRBV3-2,.,15,CASSQDLGRGDEQFF,TGTGCCAGCAGCCAAGATCTCGGCAGGGGCGATGAGCAGTTCTTC
TRBJ2-3,TRBD2,TRBV7-8,.,16,CATGQPLAGPEDTQYF,TGTGCCACCGGCCAACCACTAGCGGGGCCAGAAGATACGCAGTATTTT